This T cell receptor beta chain was observed in a study of blood T cells in healthy people across ages. Study-level results: Relative to aged donors, long-lived donors carried more naive CD4+ cells and displayed higher diversity. TCR beta diversity per million T cells fell roughly linearly with age. Unsorted PBMC input precluded a conclusive naive versus antigen-experienced comparison.

Sample-barcoded 5' priming and a J-beta primer mix drove a second PCR of roughly 7 to 11 cycles. TCRdb re-analysed the 5' RACE reads in MiXCR, keeping a single row per CDR3 protein. The top ten clones hold 3% of a sample with approximately 800,000 distinct CDR3 sequences, around 25% of them seen once. The V gene lost 10 bases and the J gene lost 3 bases, with 15 bases spanning the gap. Germline V CDR1 and CDR2: MNHNS, SASEGT. The length of the CDR3 is 14 residues. This clonotype was seen only once. Its antigen is still unknown. The same data also went into a second study, on T cells of mothers and their children.

Input material: blood. The receptor's source is a boy under 18 in good health. The chain recombines TRBV6-1 with TRBJ2-2; possible D gene TRBD1, 5 bases. The CDR3 protein is CATRAFRDTGELFF. For the CDR3, the DNA is TGTGCCACCAGGGCATTCCGGGACACCGGGGAGCTGTTTTTT.